This TCR beta chain was obtained from a study of T cell repertoires in ileal Crohn's disease (dated by TCRdb to between 2018 and 2021). About the study as a whole: At the time of surgery, roughly 35% of patients were active smokers, and the median duration of disease was roughly eight years. All patients had surgery for a complication: stricturing disease in around 60% and penetrating disease in about 39%. Roughly half of the patients were given postoperative therapy, with some 17 on anti-TNF agents and about a dozen on thiopurines. TCR repertoire analysis was performed in around 60 Crohn's disease patients drawn from a prospective multicentre cohort. Running in parallel with the study was a multicentre cohort set up to find predictors of early endoscopic recurrence following ileocolonic resection. A Rutgeerts score above i0 was used to define endoscopic postoperative recurrence. A total of roughly 170 mucosal samples from roughly 60 patients were sequenced, with samples obtained at several locations on the surgical specimen and at postoperative endoscopy.

The germline V gene encodes CDR1 MNHEY and CDR2 SMNVEV (reference sequence). V was cut back by 5 bases and J by 4 bases, leaving a gap of 11 bases between them. The CDR3 sequence holds 13 residues, the cysteine and phenylalanine included. Only the CDR3 part of the read is kept: 39 bases, read in frame from the first base. The study at large found these results: Patients who were active smokers at surgery had a significantly higher proportion of clonal expansions than non-smokers (around 24% vs 18%, p=0.02). Sorted CD8 T cells carried more high-frequency clones than CD4 T cells, suggesting mucosal expansions were mainly CD8. Mucosal CD4 and CD8 T cells were sorted and sequenced only in a subgroup of patients, whose size was not stated. Endoscopic recurrence was found to be associated with higher high-frequency clone percentages at surgery, and recurrence was observed in all patients with clonality above 26.8% (18/57).

For commercial TCRB immunosequencing, approximately 460 nanograms of biopsy DNA were submitted for each sample. CDR3 regions were amplified from genomic DNA by Adaptive Biotechnology using a two-step, amplification bias-controlled multiplex PCR. The first PCR used primers for every V and J gene segment; the second PCR added barcodes and Illumina adapters. CDR3 libraries were sequenced on an Illumina instrument. The study's processing was this. Vendor-provided pipelines were combined with custom analysis of raw data in R/Bioconductor under R version 3.3.0. Clonality, which ranges from 0 to 1, was calculated as the inverse of the normalised Shannon entropy across all productive clones. High-frequency clones were defined as the repertoire share of the top 100 clones, retaining only clones passing a 95% confidence test. Repertoire diversity was measured with the Simpson index, and overlap between samples was measured with the Morisita-Horn index. TCRdb obtained this table from immuneACCESS and retained in-frame rearrangements with V and J assigned. These tables miss some clones; where compared with another copy, unresolved V genes account for less than half of the shortfall, and the remainder is unexplained. That table furnishes V, J and clone size, whereas the DNA furnished D and trimming. The sample contains 15,000 or so clones, 85% to 95% of them found a single time. The leading ten clones occupy about 3.7% of the sample.

To be eligible, patients had to be adults with ileal or ileocolonic Crohn's disease and an indication for ileocolonic resection. Before DNA extraction, whole ileal mucosal biopsies were kept frozen at -80 degrees C. Genomic DNA was extracted from frozen whole biopsies using a TRizol-based method and was quantified with a NanoDrop 2000 spectrophotometer. This clone was counted a few times. No antigen is known for it. Base-call qualities are not available, and no considerably larger clone is one nucleotide away. Source material: ileal tissue. This clonotype was obtained from an adult with Crohn's disease. The sequence is built from TRBV27 and TRBJ1-2; the D segment could be TRBD1, given 6 matching bases. The CDR3 region has the sequence CASSKGGLYGYTF. In nucleotide form, the sequence is TGTGCCAGCAGTAAAGGGGGTCTCTATGGCTACACCTTC.